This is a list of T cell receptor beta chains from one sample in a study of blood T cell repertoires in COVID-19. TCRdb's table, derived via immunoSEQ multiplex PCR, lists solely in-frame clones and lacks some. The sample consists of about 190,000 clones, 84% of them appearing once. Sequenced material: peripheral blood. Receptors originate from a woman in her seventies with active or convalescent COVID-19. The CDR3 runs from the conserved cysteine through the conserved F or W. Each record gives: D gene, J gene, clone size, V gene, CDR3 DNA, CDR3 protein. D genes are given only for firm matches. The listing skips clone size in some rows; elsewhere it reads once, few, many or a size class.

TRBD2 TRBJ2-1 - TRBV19 TGTGCCAGTAGTACACTAGCGGGAGGGCCTAATGAGCAGTTCTTC CASSTLAGGPNEQFF
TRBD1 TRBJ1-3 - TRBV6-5 TGTGCCAGCAGCCGGGACAGGGGGCCTGGAAACACCATATATTTT CASSRDRGPGNTIYF
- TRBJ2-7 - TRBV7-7 TGTGCTAGCAGCTTAGACGGGAGAGGGGAGCAGTACTTC CASSLDGRGEQYF
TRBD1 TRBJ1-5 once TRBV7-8 TGTGCCAGCAGCTTAGTGGGGGTAAACCAGGGGGCGAGTGTTCAGCCCCAGCATTTT CASSLVGVNQGASVQPQHF
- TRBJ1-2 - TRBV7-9 TGTGCCAGCAGTTCCGGGTCCTATGGCTACACCTTC CASSSGSYGYTF
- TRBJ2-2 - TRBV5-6 TGTGCCAGCAGCTTAGGTAGTTCGAGACTATCGACCACCGGGGAGCTGTTTTTT CASSLGSSRLSTTGELFF
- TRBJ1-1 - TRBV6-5 TGTGCCAGCAGTTACTCCGAGGTCCTTCGGGGAGCTTTCTTT CASSYSEVLRGAFF
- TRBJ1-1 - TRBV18 TGTGCCAGCTCACCACTTGTCGGGGGGCGGATGAACACTGAAGCTTTCTTT CASSPLVGGRMNTEAFF
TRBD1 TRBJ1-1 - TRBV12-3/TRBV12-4 TGTGCCAGCAGTTCGGTCAGGGGGACTGAAGCTTTCTTT CASSSVRGTEAFF
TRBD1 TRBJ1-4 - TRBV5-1 TGCGCCAGCAGCTTGGAGGGACAGGTTAATGAAAAACTGTTTTTT CASSLEGQVNEKLFF
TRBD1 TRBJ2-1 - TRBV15 TGTGCCACCAGCAGAGTAGGGGGACAGGGCTGGGGTGAGCAGTTCTTC CATSRVGGQGWGEQFF
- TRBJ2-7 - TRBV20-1 TGCAGTGCTAGTGGGGAGAGCTCCTACGAGCAGTACTTC CSASGESSYEQYF
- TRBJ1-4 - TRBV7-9 TGTGCCAGCAGCTTAGGGGGGGCTAATGAAAAACTGTTTTTT CASSLGGANEKLFF
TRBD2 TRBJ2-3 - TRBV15 TGTGCCACCAGCGATGCGGGAAAGGGAGGGAAAGATACGCAGTATTTT CATSDAGKGGKDTQYF
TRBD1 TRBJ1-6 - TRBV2 TGTGCCAGCATCAAAGACAGGGTAGGATCACCCCTCCACTTT CASIKDRVGSPLHF
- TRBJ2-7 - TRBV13 TGTGCCAGCAACCGGAGGGGCGTAGGTTACGAGCAGTACTTC CASNRRGVGYEQYF
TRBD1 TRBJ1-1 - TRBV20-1 TGCAGTGTTAGTCGCAACGGGGACAGTCGGAACACTGAAGCTTTCTTT CSVSRNGDSRNTEAFF
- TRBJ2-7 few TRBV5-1 TGCGCCAGCAGCTTTACAATACAGGGAGGGGAATCCTACGAGCAGTACTTC CASSFTIQGGESYEQYF
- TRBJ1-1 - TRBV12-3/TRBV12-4 TGTGCCAGCAGCGGCCAGGGGACTGAAGCTTTCTTT CASSGQGTEAFF
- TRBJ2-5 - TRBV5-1 TGCGCCAGCAGCTTCGGAGGGAGAGAGACCCAGTACTTC CASSFGGRETQYF
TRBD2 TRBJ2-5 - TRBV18 TGTGCCAGCTCACCGACTAGCGTGGAGACCCAGTACTTC CASSPTSVETQYF
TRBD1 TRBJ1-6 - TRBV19 TGTGCCAGTAGGGACAGGGCGAATAATTCACCCCTCCACTTT CASRDRANNSPLHF
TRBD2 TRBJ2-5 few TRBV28 TGTGCCAGCAATTCCTTTACTAGCGGGAGAGGGGAGACCCAGTACTTC CASNSFTSGRGETQYF
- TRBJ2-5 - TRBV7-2 TGTGCCAGCAGCTTACAGGTACGACGAGAGACCCAGTACTTC CASSLQVRRETQYF
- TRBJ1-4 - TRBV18 TGTGCCAGCTCGTCGATCGGGGTTAGAGAAAAACTGTTTTTT CASSSIGVREKLFF
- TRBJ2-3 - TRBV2 TGTGCCAGCAGTGAAAACGGCTCAGGAGATACGCAGTATTTT CASSENGSGDTQYF
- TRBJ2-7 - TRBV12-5 TGTGCTAGTGGTTCCAGACTGAGCTCCTACGAGCAGTACTTC CASGSRLSSYEQYF
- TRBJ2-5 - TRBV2 TGTGCCAGCAGTCTCCAGGGCCTGTACCAAGAGACCCAGTACTTC CASSLQGLYQETQYF
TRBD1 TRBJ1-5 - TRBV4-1 TGCGCCAGCAGCCAAGATGACAGGGGAACGCCCCAGCATTTT CASSQDDRGTPQHF
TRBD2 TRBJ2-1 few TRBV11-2 TGTGCCAGCAGCTTAGGACGAAAGATAGCGGGGAGCTCCTACAATGAGCAGTTCTTC CASSLGRKIAGSSYNEQFF
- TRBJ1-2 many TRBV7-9 TGTGCCAGCAGGGACCTAAGGTCAGGGTGGTATGGCTACACCTTC CASRDLRSGWYGYTF
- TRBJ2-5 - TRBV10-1 TGCGCCAGCAGTGACGGGAGCACCCCCCGGGAGACCCAGTACTTC CASSDGSTPRETQYF
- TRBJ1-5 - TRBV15 TGTGCCACCAGCAGGGAGAACAATCAGCCCCAGCATTTT CATSRENNQPQHF
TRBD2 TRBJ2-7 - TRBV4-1 TGCGCCAGCAGCCCCCGGGGACTATACGAGCAGTACTTC CASSPRGLYEQYF
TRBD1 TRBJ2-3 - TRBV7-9 TGTGCCAGCAGCTTAGGGGACAGGGGCCGGAGCGGGACAGATACGCAGTATTTT CASSLGDRGRSGTDTQYF
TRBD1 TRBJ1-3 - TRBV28 TGTGCCAGCATCGCCCCGACAGGGGTAGGAAACACCATATATTTT CASIAPTGVGNTIYF
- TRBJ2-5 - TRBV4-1 TGCGCCAGCAGCCAAGGACAGTTAGAGACCCAGTACTTC CASSQGQLETQYF
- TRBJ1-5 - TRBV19 TGTGCCAGTGTAACCACAGGGACCGGCAATCAGCCCCAGCATTTT CASVTTGTGNQPQHF
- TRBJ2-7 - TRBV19 TGTGCCAGTAGTATAGTCCGCGGGTCCTTCGAGCAGTACTTC CASSIVRGSFEQYF
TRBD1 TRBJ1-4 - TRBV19 TGTGCCAGTAGTTCTACAGGGGGAACTAATGAAAAACTGTTTTTT CASSSTGGTNEKLFF
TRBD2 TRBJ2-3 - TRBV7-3 TGTGCCAGCAGCTTATGGGCTAGCGGGAGCACAGATACGCAGTATTTT CASSLWASGSTDTQYF
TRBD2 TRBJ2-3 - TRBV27 TGTGCCAGCAGTTTGGGGCGGGAGTGGGCAGATACGCAGTATTTT CASSLGREWADTQYF
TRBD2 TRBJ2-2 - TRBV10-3 TGTGCCGTTACGGCGGGAGGAGGTCTCACCGGGGAGCTGTTTTTT CAVTAGGGLTGELFF
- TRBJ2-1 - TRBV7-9 TGTGCCAGCAGCCCCGAGGGGGGGGATGAGCAGTTCTTC CASSPEGGDEQFF
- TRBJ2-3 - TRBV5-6 TGTGCCAGCAGCTTGGGGCCAGGGATCAGCACAGATACGCAGTATTTT CASSLGPGISTDTQYF
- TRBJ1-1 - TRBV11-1 TGTGCCAGCAGCTTAGGTTGGCAACGGAACACTGAAGCTTTCTTT CASSLGWQRNTEAFF
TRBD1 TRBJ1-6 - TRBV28 TGTGCCAGCAGTTTTTCGGCAGGGGGCTCCTATAATTCACCCCTCCACTTT CASSFSAGGSYNSPLHF
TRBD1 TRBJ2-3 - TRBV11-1 TGTGCCAGCAGCTCCGGGGGACAGGGGGGCCTGGATACGCAGTATTTT CASSSGGQGGLDTQYF
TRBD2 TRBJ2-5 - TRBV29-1 TGCAGCCTTGGACTAGCGGGAGTTGAGACCCAGTACTTC CSLGLAGVETQYF
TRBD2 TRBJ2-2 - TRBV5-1 TGCGCCAGCAGCTCGGGACTAGCGGGAGGTGCATCTTCGGGGGAGCTGTTTTTT CASSSGLAGGASSGELFF
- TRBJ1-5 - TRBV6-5 TGTGCCAGCAGTCCGGAAAGGAATAGCAGTCAGCCCCAGCATTTT CASSPERNSSQPQHF
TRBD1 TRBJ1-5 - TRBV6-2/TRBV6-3 TGTGCCAGCAGTTACAACGGACAGGGGGCCTTGCAGCCCCAGCATTTT CASSYNGQGALQPQHF
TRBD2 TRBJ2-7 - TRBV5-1 TGCGCCAGCAGCTTGAGCGTAGCGGGACCCTACGAGCAGTACTTC CASSLSVAGPYEQYF
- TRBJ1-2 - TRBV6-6 TGTGCCAGCAGACCCGGAGGGGGGGGCGGGAACTATGGCTACACCTTC CASRPGGGGGNYGYTF